Below, 10 T cell receptor beta chains from the same sample are listed, as sequenced in a study of blood T cell repertoires in COVID-19. The repertoire was sequenced with immunoSEQ multiplex PCR; TCRdb's copy has only in-frame clones and lacks some. Of some 70,000 clones in the sample, more than 70% were seen once. The sample consisted of PBMCs or T cells enriched from blood (not recorded which). The receptor source for this set is a woman in her forties who had recovered from COVID-19.

The chain recombines TRBV5-1 with TRBJ1-4; a weak D match, TRBD1 (6 bases). CDR1 is SGHRS and CDR2 is YFSETQ in the germline V gene. Trimming took off 4 bases at V and 4 bases at J, with 8 bases between the two ends. This CDR3 spans 13 amino acids. DNA for the CDR3: TGCGCCAGCAGCCGACAGGTTAATGAAAAACTGTTTTTT. It translates to CASSRQVNEKLFF.

This sequence joins TRBV10-3 and TRBJ2-3; the D is unclear. Germline CDR1 ENHRY, CDR2 SYGVKD. The CDR3 has 16 amino acids. Trimming removed 0 bases at V and 0 bases at J, with 10 bases between. The CDR3 DNA is TGTGCCATCAGTGAGTCTGGCCCCCCTAGCACAGATACGCAGTATTTT. Amino acid sequence: CAISESGPPSTDTQYF.

This rearrangement joins TRBV10-1 to TRBJ2-3; D not resolved. This CDR3 is 14 amino acids long. V gave up 4 bases and J gave up 2 bases, with 10 bases separating them. Germline CDR1 is WNHNN and CDR2 is SYGVQD (reference sequence). The CDR3: CASSVSLPTDTQYF. The CDR3 region has the DNA TGCGCCAGCAGTGTATCCCTCCCCACAGATACGCAGTATTTT.

The chain is built from TRBV27 and TRBJ2-1, with 12 bases lining up with TRBD1. CDR3 length: 15 residues. Germline V CDR1 and CDR2: MNHEY, SMNVEV (reference sequence). V lost 5 bases, J lost 6 bases, and 5 bases stayed unmatched. The DNA for the CDR3 is TGTGCCAGCAGTCGGGACAGGGGGCTTGGCAATGAGCAGTTCTTC. It codes for CASSRDRGLGNEQFF.

The chain uses TRBV11-2 and TRBJ1-4; 8 nucleotides agree with TRBD1. The germline V gene encodes CDR1 SGHAT and CDR2 FQNNGV. Unmatched junction bases numbered 6, after V lost 1 base and J lost 2 bases. This CDR3 has 17 residues. CDR3 protein: CASSLVGRGLTNEKLFF. CDR3 in DNA: TGTGCCAGCAGCTTAGTTGGCAGGGGGCTGACTAATGAAAAACTGTTTTTT.

V is TRBV27 and J is TRBJ1-2; D remains unclear. Germline-derived CDR1 and CDR2 are MNHEY and SMNVEV (reference sequence). The CDR3 has 13 amino acids. Trimming shortened V by 5 bases and J by 7 bases, and 14 bases separated the two germline ends. The CDR3 DNA follows: TGTGCCAGCAGTCCCTCCGGCGGCGTTGGCTACACCTTC. This encodes CASSPSGGVGYTF.

The chain is built from TRBV4-1 and TRBJ2-3; 8 nucleotides align to TRBD2. CDR1 MGHRA and CDR2 YSYEKL come from the germline V gene. V gave up 0 bases and J gave up 1 base; unmatched junction bases: 6. CDR3 size: 17 residues. The CDR3: CASSQDSGGAGTDTQYF. The CDR3 bases are TGCGCCAGCAGCCAAGATTCCGGGGGGGCGGGCACAGATACGCAGTATTTT.

This chain links TRBV19 with TRBJ2-2, with TRBD2 matching over 9 bases. After removal of 9 bases from V and 6 bases from J, the junction contained 14 bases not matched to a gene. Germline lookup yields CDR1 LNHDA and CDR2 SQIVND (reference sequence). The CDR3 loop spans 16 amino acids. In DNA, the CDR3 is TGTGCCAGCGCGATGATAGCGGGGGCCGTCCCCGGGGAGCTGTTTTTT. It specifies CASAMIAGAVPGELFF.

The rearrangement joins TRBV6-5 to TRBJ1-2, with a possible D match to TRBD1 (5 bases). The V gene lost 7 bases and the J gene lost 8 bases, with 20 bases spanning the gap. This CDR3 region has 14 residues. Germline values: CDR1 MNHEY, CDR2 SVGAGI. This chain's CDR3 is CASTPLRGLGGYTF. The CDR3 DNA sequence: TGTGCCAGCACTCCATTAAGGGGTCTGGGGGGCTACACCTTC.

This clone was counted once. The chain is built from TRBV10-2 and TRBJ1-1; D unclear. The V gene lost 9 bases and the J gene lost 1 base, with 12 bases spanning the gap. This CDR3 region has 13 residues. Germline V gene data show CDR1 as WSHSY and CDR2 as SAAADI. CDR3 coding DNA: TGCGCCAGTAGAGACAACCGGAACACTGAAGCTTTCTTT. Translated: CASRDNRNTEAFF.